This T cell receptor beta chain was obtained from a study of blood T cell repertoires in COVID-19. The wider study: Samples taken during acute and convalescent COVID-19 were collected in the United States, Italy and Spain. PBMCs, B-cell-depleted T cells, or T cells provided the cDNA or gDNA that made up the material.

Original processing notes: Cell counts per sample came from amplifying reference gene primers. The repertoire was sequenced with immunoSEQ multiplex PCR; TCRdb's copy has only in-frame clones and lacks some. The D gene and trimming were derived from the DNA, and the V and J assignments and clone size from that table. This table holds over 120,000 clones, 80% to 85% found once. The germline V gene encodes CDR1 SEHNR and CDR2 FQNEAQ (reference sequence). Trimming removed 2 bases from V and 2 bases from J, with 6 bases in between. This CDR3 is 13 amino acids long. V is TRBV7-9 and J is TRBJ1-2, with unresolved D. Sequenced material: peripheral blood. The sequence was obtained from a human donor in a cohort sampled during active COVID-19. The CDR3 DNA reads TGTGCCAGCAGCTTAATAGCCAACTATGGCTACACCTTC. Translation gives CASSLIANYGYTF.